This is a list of T cell receptor beta chains from one sample in a study of T-cell reconstitution after alpha-beta-depleted transplantation in children. MiXCR, run by TCRdb on the PCR reads, gives a single entry per CDR3 protein. This sample has around 380,000 distinct CDR3 sequences, with about 11% found just once. This specimen consisted of PBMCs from the stem cell graft donor, obtained from the stem cell graft. All receptors come from a human donor who donated a stem cell graft to a child with acute myeloid leukemia. The CDR3 runs from the conserved cysteine through the conserved F or W. D genes are given only for firm matches.

v_call	cdr3_length	d_call	j_call	cdr3_aa
TRBV9	13	NA	TRBJ2-1	CASATGTYNEQFF
TRBV30	16	TRBD1	TRBJ1-5	CAWSASTGGGNQPQHF
TRBV10-3	15	NA	TRBJ1-5	CAISELGTWEQPQHF
TRBV6-5	17	NA	TRBJ1-4	CASSYTGGRVANEKLFF
TRBV7-9	11	NA	TRBJ2-1	CASRLSEEQFF
TRBV20-1	10	NA	TRBJ2-4	CSAQSGTQYF
TRBV28	15	NA	TRBJ2-5	CASSGDTLLEETQYF
TRBV5-5	15	TRBD2	TRBJ2-7	CASSRQNSGNYEQYF
TRBV5-1	14	NA	TRBJ2-3	CASSLGALTDTQYF
TRBV21-1	17	NA	TRBJ2-1	CASSKAQSRGSYNEQFF
TRBV20-1	12	NA	TRBJ1-2	CSASGGSYGYTF
TRBV6-1	14	NA	TRBJ2-1	CASWQALSFNEQFF
TRBV20-1	14	TRBD1	TRBJ2-1	CSARAGQGDNEQFF
TRBV7-3	14	NA	TRBJ2-1	CASSPNGLINEQFF
TRBV4-1	17	NA	TRBJ2-3	CASSQEPSGGNTDTQYF
TRBV5-1	15	TRBD2	TRBJ2-1	CASSQGLATYNEQFF
TRBV4-1	20	TRBD2	TRBJ2-4	CASSQESMVAGVGAKNIQYF
TRBV20-1	15	NA	TRBJ1-1	CSARVSGRGNTEAFF
TRBV2	13	NA	TRBJ2-3	CATSPPGDDTQYF
TRBV6-5	12	NA	TRBJ2-1	CAIHLSYNEQFF
TRBV7-8	13	NA	TRBJ2-1	CASTTGTYNEQFF
TRBV12-3/TRBV12-4	11	NA	TRBJ1-1	CASSLEGRAFF
TRBV25-1	14	TRBD1	TRBJ1-1	CASSEGTANTEAFF
TRBV20-1	14	NA	TRBJ1-2	CSARPGPPNYGYTF
TRBV5-8	16	TRBD2	TRBJ2-1	CASSIGSVAGEHEQFF
TRBV18	16	NA	TRBJ2-5	CASSPDGSGAQETQYF
TRBV7-9	15	NA	TRBJ1-1	CASTPSRGSWTEAFF
TRBV7-2	13	NA	TRBJ2-5	CASSRTAQETQYF
TRBV6-5	14	TRBD2	TRBJ2-1	CASSYTRTSNEQFF
TRBV2	18	TRBD1	TRBJ2-6	CASSERQGFGSGANVLTF
TRBV20-1	17	TRBD2	TRBJ2-4	CSASGTSVSRAKNIQYF
TRBV12-3/TRBV12-4	15	TRBD1	TRBJ2-1	CASRTSGGANNEQFF
TRBV9	14	NA	TRBJ1-6	CASSAEGSYSPLHF
TRBV11-2	15	TRBD1	TRBJ1-2	CASSAYRGRDYGYTF
TRBV7-2	14	NA	TRBJ2-5	CASSLAREKETQYF